This TCR beta chain was identified in a study of blood T cell repertoires in COVID-19. Across the study: T cells, B-cell-depleted T cells, or PBMCs provided the cDNA or gDNA that served as material.

CDR3 length: 12 amino acids. Looked up from germline, CDR1 is SNHLY and CDR2 is FYNNEI. Trimming removed 5 bases at V and 3 bases at J, with 7 bases between. Original handling: Estimation of nucleated cell counts was performed using reference gene primer amplification. Profiled with immunoSEQ multiplex PCR; TCRdb holds only in-frame clones, not every one. Clone size and V and J calls were adopted from that table, with D and trimming inferred from the DNA. This repertoire shows 200,000 to 250,000 clones, roughly nine tenths found once; its top ten account for approximately 1.2%. This sequence originates from a man under 40 with acute or convalescent COVID-19. Sequencing input: peripheral blood. This chain joins TRBV2 and TRBJ1-1, with D unclear. The CDR3 bases are TGTGCCAGCAGTCGGGATTACACTGAAGCTTTCTTT. Amino acids: CASSRDYTEAFF.